This is a list of T cell receptor beta chains from one sample in a study of blood T cell dynamics during melanoma immunotherapy. Generated by immunoSEQ multiplex PCR, the TCRdb table keeps only in-frame clones and is missing some. Altogether roughly 30,000 clones are present, over 70% being singletons, with the ten largest covering 10%. Sequencing used blood, obtained from a patient treated with checkpoint blockade. Every receptor here comes from a human donor with melanoma. Each CDR3 is given with its conserved first and last residue. D genes are given only for firm matches. Clone size is not always given. Where it is, it says once, few, many or a class for expanded clones.

V gene	clone size	J gene	CDR3 length	D gene	CDR3 DNA	CDR3 protein
TRBV18	-	TRBJ2-5	14	TRBD2	TGTGCCAGCTCACCACCGCCGGGAGGAGAGACCCAGTACTTC	CASSPPPGGETQYF
TRBV29-1	few	TRBJ1-2	13	TRBD1	TGCAGCGTTGCAGGGACAGGGGAGTATGGCTACACCTTC	CSVAGTGEYGYTF
TRBV15	-	TRBJ1-1	16	TRBD1	TGTGCCACCAGCAGAGGAGTGACAGGGCTGAACACTGAAGCTTTCTTT	CATSRGVTGLNTEAFF
TRBV5-1	-	TRBJ1-2	16	-	TGCGCCAGCAGAAATGACGCCTCGGGGACCCCTTATGGCTACACCTTC	CASRNDASGTPYGYTF
TRBV6-1	-	TRBJ1-2	15	-	TGTGCCAGCAGTGTCACAGGGATCCCTAACTATGGCTACACCTTC	CASSVTGIPNYGYTF
TRBV5-1	-	TRBJ1-2	14	TRBD1	TGCGCCAGCAGCTTATCAACAGGGGGCGATGGCTACACCTTC	CASSLSTGGDGYTF
TRBV6-1	-	TRBJ1-2	14	-	TGTGCCAGCACCGGGGGGCTGGGCGTCTATGGCTACACCTTC	CASTGGLGVYGYTF
TRBV7-9	-	TRBJ2-1	14	-	TGTGCAGACGACGGAGTGCGGGGGCTCAATGAGCAGTTCTTC	CADDGVRGLNEQFF
TRBV18	-	TRBJ1-2	15	-	TGTGCCAGCTCACTGGTGAAGGGATCTAACTATGGCTACACCTTC	CASSLVKGSNYGYTF
TRBV19	few	TRBJ1-5	12	-	TGTGCCAGTAGTATTTACAATCAGCCCCAGCATTTT	CASSIYNQPQHF
TRBV5-1	-	TRBJ2-3	18	-	TGCGCCAGCAGCTACGCAGTCCCGGGACGGGGTCTCACAGATACGCAGTATTTT	CASSYAVPGRGLTDTQYF
TRBV5-5	-	TRBJ2-7	15	-	TGTGCCAGCAGCCGCGGGACAGCAAACTCCTACGAGCAGTACTTC	CASSRGTANSYEQYF
TRBV5-1	few	TRBJ1-6	14	-	TGCGCCAGCAGCTTGGAATGGGGGAATTCACCCCTCCACTTT	CASSLEWGNSPLHF
TRBV6-1	-	TRBJ1-5	14	-	TGTGCCAGCAGTTCTGAGTGGGGGGATCAGCCCCAGCATTTT	CASSSEWGDQPQHF
TRBV7-9	-	TRBJ2-5	16	-	TGTGCCAGCAGCCTAGAAGGGGGAGGGCCGAGGGAGACCCAGTACTTC	CASSLEGGGPRETQYF
TRBV9	-	TRBJ2-3	17	-	TGTGCCAGCAGCGTAGCTAAAAGTGGAGGGTTCACAGATACGCAGTATTTT	CASSVAKSGGFTDTQYF
TRBV5-4	once	TRBJ1-4	14	TRBD1	TGTGCCAGCAGTGCGACAGGGAGAAAGGAAAAACTGTTTTTT	CASSATGRKEKLFF
TRBV30	-	TRBJ2-3	14	TRBD2	TGTGCCGCGAGACTAGCGGGGGGGCCAGATACGCAGTATTTT	CAARLAGGPDTQYF
TRBV27	-	TRBJ2-3	15	-	TGTGCCAGCAGTTTTAGTAGAGGGGTTGGGGATACGCAGTATTTT	CASSFSRGVGDTQYF
TRBV28	-	TRBJ2-2	17	TRBD2	TGTGCCACTTCCCTTAGGGCTAGCGGGAGGACCACCGGGGAGCTGTTTTTT	CATSLRASGRTTGELFF
TRBV10-3	-	TRBJ1-3	14	-	TGTGCCATCAGTAACCTTGGCTCTGGAAACACCATATATTTT	CAISNLGSGNTIYF
TRBV11-2	-	TRBJ1-3	17	-	TGTGCCAGCAGCTTAGTTCGTGGGCAGACTACTGGAAACACCATATATTTT	CASSLVRGQTTGNTIYF
TRBV5-6	-	TRBJ2-7	15	TRBD1	TGTGCCAGCAGCTCACCGGGACAGGGGGCAAACGAGCAGTACTTC	CASSSPGQGANEQYF
TRBV7-6	-	TRBJ2-5	15	-	TGTGCCAGCAGCCCAAATACAGGGAAGAGGGAGACCCAGTACTTC	CASSPNTGKRETQYF
TRBV10-2	-	TRBJ2-5	13	TRBD1	TGCGCCAGTGGGACAGGGACAGTAGAGACCCAGTACTTC	CASGTGTVETQYF
TRBV28	-	TRBJ2-5	15	TRBD1	TGTGCCAGCAGTTCGCCCGGACAGGCCGGATGGGCCCAGTACTTC	CASSSPGQAGWAQYF
TRBV28	-	TRBJ2-4	15	-	TGTGCCAGCAGTTTACTGCGGCTAGCCAAAAACATTCAGTACTTC	CASSLLRLAKNIQYF
TRBV19	-	TRBJ1-3	16	-	TGTGCCAGTAGACCTGAGATGGGGGGCTCTGGAAACACCATATATTTT	CASRPEMGGSGNTIYF
TRBV11-2	once	TRBJ2-7	15	TRBD1	TGTGCCAGCAGCTCACGTACGGACAGGGGGTACGAGCAGTACTTC	CASSSRTDRGYEQYF
TRBV5-4	-	TRBJ1-4	15	-	TGTGCCAGCAGCCAATCAGCCAACCCTGGAGAAAAACTGTTTTTT	CASSQSANPGEKLFF
TRBV5-5	few	TRBJ2-4	18	TRBD1	TGTGCCAGCGCCCGACTTTTCCGGGACAGGGTTGCCAAAAACATTCAGTACTTC	CASARLFRDRVAKNIQYF
TRBV4-1	-	TRBJ2-7	17	TRBD2	TGCGCCAGCAGCCAAGAGGAGGCGGGAGTCTCCACCTACGAGCAGTACTTC	CASSQEEAGVSTYEQYF
TRBV28	-	TRBJ2-1	14	TRBD2	TGTGCCAGCACCCGACTAGCGGACTACAATGAGCAGTTCTTC	CASTRLADYNEQFF
TRBV5-1	few	TRBJ2-1	13	-	TGCGCCAGCAGCTTGTGGGCTAGCTATGAGCAGTTCTTC	CASSLWASYEQFF
TRBV7-4	-	TRBJ2-5	15	TRBD2	TGTGCCAGCAGCCCCGGGACTAGCGAGCAAGAGACCCAGTACTTC	CASSPGTSEQETQYF
TRBV19	few	TRBJ1-2	14	TRBD1	TGTGCCAGTAGGGGACAGTTAGCCAACTATGGCTACACCTTC	CASRGQLANYGYTF
TRBV11-2	-	TRBJ2-7	15	-	TGTGCCAGCAGCTTAGGGCCTCGGTGGGGTTACGAGCAGTACTTC	CASSLGPRWGYEQYF
TRBV4-3	-	TRBJ1-1	11	-	TGCGCCAGCAGCCAGGGAACTGAAGCTTTCTTT	CASSQGTEAFF
TRBV19	-	TRBJ2-2	16	-	TGTGCCAGTAGTACCCGAGGGTCCTCTGGGGGCGGGGAGCTGTTTTTT	CASSTRGSSGGGELFF
TRBV5-1	-	TRBJ1-1	12	-	TGCGCCAGCAGCTTTGGGAACACTGAAGCTTTCTTT	CASSFGNTEAFF
TRBV11-1	once	TRBJ2-1	16	TRBD2	TGTGCCAGCAGCTTAGGACTAGCGGGAGGGCCGGATGAGCAGTTCTTC	CASSLGLAGGPDEQFF
TRBV7-8	-	TRBJ2-1	16	-	TGTGCCAGCAGCCAAATCGGGAGTAGCTTTCCCAATGAGCAGTTCTTC	CASSQIGSSFPNEQFF
TRBV6-5	-	TRBJ1-1	13	-	TGTGCCAGCAGCCTGACAGAGAACACTGAAGCTTTCTTT	CASSLTENTEAFF
TRBV28	-	TRBJ2-2	15	TRBD2	TGTGCCAGCAGGCCTCCGGGACTAGCGGTCGGGGAGCTGTTTTTT	CASRPPGLAVGELFF
TRBV6-6	-	TRBJ1-1	14	TRBD1	TGTGCCAGCAGGCACCAGGGGGGGAACACTGAAGCTTTCTTT	CASRHQGGNTEAFF
TRBV27	-	TRBJ1-2	16	TRBD1	TGTGCCAGCAGTTTTCAACCTCCCGGGACAGGGAATGGCTACACCTTC	CASSFQPPGTGNGYTF
TRBV10-3	-	TRBJ2-1	12	TRBD1	TGTGCCATCAGTGAGTCTAGAGGACAGGGCTTCTTC	CAISESRGQGFF
TRBV5-4	-	TRBJ2-6	17	-	TGTGCCAGCAGCTTGGCGCAGACTAGCTCTGGGGCCAACGTCCTGACTTTC	CASSLAQTSSGANVLTF
TRBV6-5	-	TRBJ1-5	11	-	TGTGCCAGCGGCGTCTTTCAGCCCCAGCATTTT	CASGVFQPQHF
TRBV4-1	-	TRBJ2-7	13	TRBD2	TGCGCCAGCAGCCAACACAGTCAGCGGGGCCAGTACTTC	CASSQHSQRGQYF
TRBV28	few	TRBJ1-1	15	-	TGTGCCAGCAGTAACATGGGGTCTATGAACACTGAAGCTTTCTTT	CASSNMGSMNTEAFF
TRBV4-1	-	TRBJ2-5	11	-	TGCGCCAGCGGCGAAGTGGAGACCCAGTACTTC	CASGEVETQYF
TRBV5-1	-	TRBJ2-3	15	TRBD1	TGCGCCAGCAGCTATGACAGGGTCGGCGCAGATACGCAGTATTTT	CASSYDRVGADTQYF
TRBV7-2	once	TRBJ2-1	12	TRBD1	TGTGCCAGCAGCCGCAGGGGGCTAGAGCAGTTCTTC	CASSRRGLEQFF
TRBV5-4	-	TRBJ2-7	14	-	TGTGCCAGCAGCTTTGATGGTCAGGCCTACGAGCAGTACTTC	CASSFDGQAYEQYF
TRBV2	-	TRBJ2-3	15	TRBD2	TGTGCCAGCAGTGAAGCGGGACTAGCGGGGGCCACGCAGTATTTT	CASSEAGLAGATQYF
TRBV4-1	-	TRBJ1-1	13	-	TGCGCCAGCAGGGAGGGCTACAACACTGAAGCTTTCTTT	CASREGYNTEAFF